The 10 T cell receptor beta chains given below trace back to one sample, sequenced in a study of T cell repertoires in aging, cancer and after chemotherapy. The template was genomic DNA from peripheral blood, not RNA. Multiplex touch-down PCR with TRB-A/B primers amplified rearranged V-D-J TRB sequences. TCRdb ran MiXCR on the multiplex PCR reads and lists one entry per CDR3 protein. This sample has some 7,000 distinct CDR3 sequences, with roughly 29% found just once. Sequencing input: blood. The receptors here all came from a human donor with a blood cancer. The donor label of this sample is uncertain.

This clonotype was observed a handful of times. The rearrangement uses TRBV6-5 and TRBJ1-4, with 11 nucleotides matching TRBD1. The CDR3 contains 13 residues. Germline lookup yields CDR1 MNHEY and CDR2 SVGAGI. The V and J ends lost 7 bases and 11 bases, in that order; junction bases with no gene match: 6. CDR3 loop: CASTGTGGRKLFF. DNA of the CDR3: TGTGCCAGCACCGGGACAGGGGGTAGGAAACTGTTTTTT.

The rearrangement links TRBV5-6 to TRBJ2-3; the D gene could be TRBD1 or TRBD2 (5 bases each). The germline V gene has CDR1 SGHDT and CDR2 YYEEEE. Trimming removed 0 bases from V and 3 bases from J, with 26 bases in between. There are 20 residues in the CDR3. CDR3 nucleotides: TGTGCCAGCAGCTTGGGTCATCTGGGGGAAGACCCTGAGTGGACAGATACGCAGTATTTT. It translates to CASSLGHLGEDPEWTDTQYF.

The chain uses TRBV18 and TRBJ1-6; TRBD1 might be the D (5 bases). The length of the CDR3 is 16 residues. The germline V and J ends were trimmed by 1 base and 3 bases, with 10 bases remaining between them. The germline CDR1 and CDR2 sequences are KGHSH and LQKENI. CDR3 DNA: TGTGCCAGCTCACCACTAGGGGTGAACTATAATTCACCCCTCCACTTT. Translating gives CASSPLGVNYNSPLHF.

Points on this clonotype: Without the conserved terminal phenylalanine or tryptophan, this CDR3 likely stems from a read error. The limits of the CDR3 on the DNA are not certain, so only TCRdb's listed CDR3 is given. The chain uses TRBV29-1 and TRBJ2-7; no DNA check was done on the table's D call, TRBD2. Germline V lookup: CDR1 SQVTM, CDR2 ANQGSEA. The CDR3 is 8 residues long, counting both termini. The CDR3 sequence is CSVELLAG.

The chain carries TRBV24-1 and TRBJ2-2; TRBD1 agrees at 7 bases. The V segment lost 9 bases and the J segment 0 bases; nucleotides outside the gene matches: 9. CDR3 size: 16 residues. Germline V gene lookup returns CDR1 KGHDR and CDR2 SFDVKD. This CDR3 reads CATSAGTASNTGELFF. The CDR3 region has the DNA TGTGCCACCTCGGCCGGGACAGCTTCGAACACCGGGGAGCTGTTTTTT.

The V gene is TRBV27, the J gene TRBJ2-1; D may match TRBD1 or TRBD2 (6 bases each). V gave up 6 bases and J gave up 0 bases, with 12 bases separating them. CDR3 size: 15 residues. In germline, CDR1 is MNHEY, CDR2 SMNVEV (reference sequence). In nucleotides, the CDR3 is TGTGCCAGCAGCACGGGGGCACTCTCCTACAATGAGCAGTTCTTC. Encoded protein: CASSTGALSYNEQFF.

CDR3 coding DNA: TGTGCCAGCAGCAAGGGACTTCTATATGAGCAGTTCTTC. Amino acid sequence: CASSKGLLYEQFF. The chain joins TRBV27 to TRBJ2-1, with a weak D call TRBD2 (6 bases). V shed 6 bases and J shed 8 bases, with 14 bases lying between them. Germline V CDR1 and CDR2: MNHEY, SMNVEV (reference sequence). This CDR3 contains 13 residues.

This clonotype was detected a few times. This sequence joins TRBV18 and TRBJ1-3, with D tentatively TRBD1 (6 bases). This CDR3 spans 14 amino acids. Germline V gene lookup returns CDR1 KGHSH and CDR2 LQKENI. V was clipped by 4 bases and J by 2 bases, with 9 bases between them. The CDR3 reads CASSLRGTGNTIYF. The CDR3 DNA reads TGTGCCAGCTCACTCAGGGGTACTGGAAACACCATATATTTT. Complete variable domain (other parts from reference TRBV18 and TRBJ1-3): NAGVMQNPRHLVRRRGQEARLRCSPMKGHSHVYWYRQLPEEGLKFMVYLQKENIIDESGMPKERFSAEFPKEGPSILRIQQVVRGDSAAYFCASSLRGTGNTIYFGEGSWLTVV.

This clonotype was observed a few times. The chain recombines TRBV6-5 with TRBJ1-1; TRBD1 matches at 9 bases. The CDR3 is 15 residues long. Germline-derived CDR1 and CDR2 are MNHEY and SVGAGI. V gave up 2 bases and J gave up 12 bases; unmatched junction bases: 13. For the CDR3, the DNA is TGTGCCAGCAGTTACGCGCCGGGACAGGGAACGTCGTCTTTCTTT. Its protein is CASSYAPGQGTSSFF.

This chain links TRBV12-3 or TRBV12-4 with TRBJ1-6, with 9 bases aligning to TRBD1. The length of the CDR3 is 15 residues. Trimming cost V 7 bases and J 11 bases; bases outside gene matches: 12. The CDR3 region is CASTLRDRVETPLHF. The DNA of the CDR3 is TGTGCCAGCACCCTCCGGGACAGGGTAGAGACACCCCTCCACTTT.